The entry that follows covers one T cell receptor beta chain sequence. Its antigen is not known. This specimen belongs to a study of cytomegalovirus exposure and HLA in healthy donors. On the study more broadly: Approximately 190 million T cells yielded about 120 million unique TCR beta sequences, as an earlier analysis found. Unique TCRs from HLA-typed donors, 70 million to 85 million of them, were held in an early data release.

In the PCR, 60 Vbeta and 13 Jbeta primers were used. The method was immunoSEQ multiplex PCR; TCRdb's version includes in-frame clones alone and lacks a portion of them. The table shows about 190,000 clones, with roughly 80% occurring only once. Study-wide points: A later analysis showed TCR association rates differing by HLA locus, peaking at DRB1 and lowest at HLA-C.

The receptor was isolated from a young woman in good health and CMV-seropositive. The sample was PBMCs.

The CDR3 loop is CSVWDSPPLYGYTF. CDR3 coding DNA: TGCAGCGTCTGGGACAGCCCCCCCCTCTATGGCTACACCTTC. The rearrangement uses TRBV29-1 and TRBJ1-2; 7 bases agree with TRBD1. The V gene end was trimmed by 6 bases and the J gene end by 4 bases; junction bases not matched to a gene: 11. The CDR3 has 14 amino acids. The germline V gene encodes CDR1 SQVTM and CDR2 ANQGSEA.